The entry that follows covers one T cell receptor beta chain sequence. The data are from a study of Ad26.COV2.S vaccination and SARS-CoV-2 variants. Here immunoSEQ multiplex PCR was the method, and the copy in TCRdb shows in-frame clones only, minus some. The sample consists of about 350,000 clones, 65% to 90% of them appearing once. Treatment in this sample: roughly 19 received Ad26.COV2.S at low or high dose, single or two shots; roughly 5 received placebo; per-sample allocation not given. Collection of the samples took place on day 63 after the first injection of vaccine or placebo. Sequencing used peripheral blood, obtained in a trial of Ad26.COV2.S vaccine versus placebo. This sequence originates from a person aged 18 to 65 who received the Ad26.COV2.S COVID-19 vaccine or a placebo.

As DNA, the CDR3 is TGTGCCTGGAGTCGGCGGTCTGATCAGCCCCAGCATTTT. Translated, it gives CAWSRRSDQPQHF. The V and J genes are TRBV30 and TRBJ1-5; unclear D gene. The germline V and J ends were trimmed by 2 bases and 5 bases, with 10 bases remaining between them. The CDR3 is 13 amino acids. Germline V gene sequence: CDR1 GTSNPN, CDR2 SVGIG (reference sequence). The variable domain in full, completed from reference TRBV30 and TRBJ1-5, reads SQTIHQWPATLVQPVGSPLSLECTVEGTSNPNLYWYRQAAGRGLQLLFYSVGIGQISSEVPQNLSASRPQDRQFILSSKKLLLSDSGFYLCAWSRRSDQPQHFGDGTRLSIL.